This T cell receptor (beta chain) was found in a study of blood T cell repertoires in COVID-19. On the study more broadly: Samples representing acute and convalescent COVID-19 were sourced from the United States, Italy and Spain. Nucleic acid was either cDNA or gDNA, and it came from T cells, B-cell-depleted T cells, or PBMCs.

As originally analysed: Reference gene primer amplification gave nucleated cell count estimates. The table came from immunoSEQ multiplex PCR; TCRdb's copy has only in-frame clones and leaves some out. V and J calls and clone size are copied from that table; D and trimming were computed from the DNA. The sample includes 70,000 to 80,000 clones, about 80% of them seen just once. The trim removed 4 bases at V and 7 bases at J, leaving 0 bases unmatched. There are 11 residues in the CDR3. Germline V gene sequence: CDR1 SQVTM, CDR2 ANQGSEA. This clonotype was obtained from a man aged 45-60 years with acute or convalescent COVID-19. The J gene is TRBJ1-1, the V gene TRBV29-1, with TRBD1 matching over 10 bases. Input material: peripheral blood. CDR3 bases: TGCAGCGTTGGGGACAGGGGTGAAGCTTTCTTT. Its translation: CSVGDRGEAFF.